The entry that follows covers one T cell receptor (beta chain) sequence. What it binds is unknown. The CDR3 loop spans 15 amino acids. V gave up 5 bases and J gave up 0 bases, with 11 bases separating them. Germline assignment: CDR1 SGHTA and CDR2 FQGTGA. Unsorted PBMC DNA underwent sequencing on ten immunoSEQ deep assay plates. The method was immunoSEQ multiplex PCR; TCRdb's version includes in-frame clones alone and lacks a portion of them. Among some 500,000 clones, roughly 80% were seen once, and the ten largest hold 12%. The record originates from a study of shared clonotypes between healthy human individuals. Study context: Aged 18 to 49, the donors were two women and a few men. Broader study findings: Collection of samples was limited to blood; tissue repertoires likely differ.

The genes are TRBV7-3 and TRBJ2-1; tentative D call: TRBD1 (5 bases). Sequenced material: PBMCs. This TCR derives from a woman aged 40-49 years in good health. Some clones in this sample may be carry-over from other donors' samples. This CDR3 reads CASSEQASSYNEQFF. Here the CDR3 DNA reads TGTGCCAGCAGCGAACAGGCTAGCTCCTACAATGAGCAGTTCTTC. Filled out from reference TRBV7-3 and TRBJ2-1, the complete variable domain reads GAGVSQTPSNKVTEKGKYVELRCDPISGHTALYWYRQSLGQGPEFLIYFQGTGAADDSGLPNDRFFAVRPEGSVSTLKIQRTERGDSAVYLCASSEQASSYNEQFFGPGTRLTVL.